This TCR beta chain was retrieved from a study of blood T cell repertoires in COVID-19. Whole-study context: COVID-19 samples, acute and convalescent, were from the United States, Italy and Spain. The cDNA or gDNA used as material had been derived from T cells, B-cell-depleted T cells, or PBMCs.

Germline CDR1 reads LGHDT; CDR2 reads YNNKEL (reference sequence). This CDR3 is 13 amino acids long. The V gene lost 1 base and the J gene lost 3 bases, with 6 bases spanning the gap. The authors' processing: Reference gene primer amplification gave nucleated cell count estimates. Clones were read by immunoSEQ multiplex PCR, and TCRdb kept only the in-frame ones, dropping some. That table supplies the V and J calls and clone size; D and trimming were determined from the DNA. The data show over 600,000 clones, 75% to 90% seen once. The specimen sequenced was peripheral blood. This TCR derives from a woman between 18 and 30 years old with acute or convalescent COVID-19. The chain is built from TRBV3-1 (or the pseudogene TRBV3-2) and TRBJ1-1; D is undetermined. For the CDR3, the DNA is TGTGCCAGCAGCCAAGTTTCCTACACTGAAGCTTTCTTT. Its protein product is CASSQVSYTEAFF.